This entry describes one TCR beta chain. Its cognate antigen is unknown. This sample is drawn from a study of T cells after posttransplantation cyclophosphamide. Here immunoSEQ multiplex PCR was the method, and the copy in TCRdb shows in-frame clones only, minus some. Of some 53,000 clones listed, about 86% are singletons. Germline assignment: CDR1 MGHRA and CDR2 YSYEKL. This CDR3 has 16 residues. V lost 2 bases, J lost 11 bases, and 22 bases lay in between. Study outcomes and limitations: After PTCy, TRB diversity resembled that of CNI/methotrexate controls. Tissue-infiltrating T cells from skin or gut overlapped little with blood T cells. Later post-transplant blood repertoires were often dominated by donor CD8+ memory clones.

The receptor was isolated from a man aged 25 to 45 with a blood cancer, CMV-positive, and with a related stem cell donor. This rearrangement joins TRBV4-1 to TRBJ1-5; tentative D call: TRBD1 (5 bases). The specimen was PBMCs. The CDR3 region is CASSQLLGGTFSAQHF. DNA for the CDR3: TGCGCCAGCAGCCAACTGCTGGGAGGGACCTTCAGCGCCCAGCATTTT.